This entry lists 30 T cell receptor beta chains sequenced from one sample in a study of T cells in localized non-small cell lung cancer. Using immunoSEQ multiplex PCR, the repertoire was profiled, and TCRdb retains in-frame clones only, with some absent. The sample shows about 45,000 clones, more than 85% of them seen only once. The input for sequencing was PBMCs, taken before any cancer treatment. Source of these receptors: a woman aged 35-75 years with stage II lung adenocarcinoma.

Only a few counts were recorded for this clone. The chain is built from TRBV29-1 and TRBJ1-1; TRBD1 aligns across 8 bases. The CDR3 has 10 residues. The ends lost 4 bases at V and 12 bases at J; junction bases unmatched: 4. Germline V gene sequence: CDR1 SQVTM, CDR2 ANQGSEA. DNA of the CDR3: TGCAGCGTTGGGGACAGGAGGACTTTCTTT. It encodes CSVGDRRTFF.

The gene calls are TRBV28 and TRBJ1-2, with 8 bases lining up with TRBD1. The V and J ends lost 5 bases and 5 bases, in that order; junction bases with no gene match: 4. The germline gives CDR1 MDHEN, CDR2 SYDVKM. The CDR3 covers 13 residues. Here the CDR3 DNA reads TGTGCCAGCAGTCCGGACAGGGAATATGGCTACACCTTC. This translates into CASSPDREYGYTF.

The rearrangement uses TRBV15 and TRBJ2-5, with TRBD1 matching over 8 bases. The length of the CDR3 is 14 residues. The germline gives CDR1 LNHNV, CDR2 YYDKDF (reference sequence). Trimming removed 4 bases from V and 2 bases from J; junction bases left unmatched: 3. Written as DNA, the CDR3 is TGTGCCACCAGCAAAGACAGGGGACAAGAGACCCAGTACTTC. Translation: CATSKDRGQETQYF.

This chain links TRBV5-1 with TRBJ1-2, with 7 bases identical to TRBD1. CDR3 length: 13 amino acids. The germline V gene has CDR1 SGHRS and CDR2 YFSETQ. V dropped 1 base and J dropped 3; count of bases not matched to a gene: 0. CDR3 sequence (DNA): TGCGCCAGCAGCTTGACAGGGGACTATGGCTACACCTTC. Translation gives CASSLTGDYGYTF.

The CDR3 spells CASSLETDTEAFF. CDR3 sequence (DNA): TGTGCCAGCAGCTTAGAGACAGACACTGAAGCTTTCTTT. V usage is TRBV11-3 and J usage is TRBJ1-1, with D tentatively TRBD1 (5 bases). Trimming left V 0 bases short and J 3 bases short, with 5 bases between. Germline V gene sequence: CDR1 SGHNT, CDR2 YENEEA. CDR3 length: 13 amino acids.

This chain joins TRBV6-1 and TRBJ2-7, with TRBD2 as a possible D gene (5 bases). Trimming cost V 5 bases and J 7 bases, with 15 bases left between them. Germline CDR1 is MNHNS and CDR2 is SASEGT. This CDR3 region has 13 residues. CDR3 DNA sequence: TGTGCCAGCAGTTCGGGGAATAGTCCTGAGCAGTACTTC. This encodes CASSSGNSPEQYF.

The chain links TRBV27 to TRBJ1-1; no reliable D call. V lost 6 bases and J lost 4, with 15 bases in between. The CDR3 is made up of 14 amino acids. Germline-derived CDR1 and CDR2 are MNHEY and SMNVEV (reference sequence). CDR3 DNA sequence: TGTGCCAGCAGCCGCCGGGCTGATCCCACTGAAGCTTTCTTT. Translating gives CASSRRADPTEAFF.

The V call is TRBV5-6, the J call TRBJ2-7; 12 positions match TRBD2. CDR1 and CDR2 from the germline V gene are SGHDT and YYEEEE. V was pared by 5 bases and J by 4 bases, with 10 bases of the junction left unmatched. The CDR3 spans 16 residues. The chain's CDR3 is CASSLRRLAGVYEQYF. CDR3 in DNA: TGTGCCAGCAGTTTGCGGAGACTAGCGGGGGTATACGAGCAGTACTTC.

V is TRBV7-9 and J is TRBJ2-1; no clear D. CDR1 is SEHNR and CDR2 is FQNEAQ in the germline V gene (reference sequence). CDR3 length: 14 residues. Trimming stripped 5 bases from V and 2 bases from J, with 10 bases between. The CDR3 coding sequence is TGTGCCAGCAGCCCGGGTGAGGCCTACAATGAGCAGTTCTTC. Translated: CASSPGEAYNEQFF.

The rearrangement uses TRBV7-2 and TRBJ1-5; D perhaps matches TRBD1 (5 bases). Trimming pared 2 bases from V and 7 bases from J, leaving 12 bases between. The CDR3 loop spans 14 amino acids. The germline gives CDR1 SGHTA, CDR2 FQGNSA. For the CDR3, the DNA is TGTGCCAGCAGCTTACAGGGCTTAGGCCAGCCCCAGCATTTT. This translates into CASSLQGLGQPQHF.

This rearrangement joins TRBV9 to TRBJ1-1, with D unclear. This CDR3 is 15 amino acids long. V was trimmed by 5 bases and J by 7 bases, leaving 21 bases between them. Germline lookup yields CDR1 SGDLS and CDR2 YYNGEE. CDR3 sequence: CASSAVNSQAIEAFF. The CDR3 nucleotides are TGTGCCAGCAGTGCGGTCAATAGCCAGGCCATTGAAGCTTTCTTT.

The V gene is TRBV2, the J gene TRBJ1-1; D perhaps matches TRBD1 (6 bases). V gave up 1 base and J gave up 3 bases, with 9 bases separating them. CDR1 and CDR2 from the germline V gene are SNHLY and FYNNEI. CDR3 length equals 14 residues. In nucleotides, the CDR3 is TGTGCCAGCAGTGAAGGACAGGACTACACTGAAGCTTTCTTT. Translating it yields CASSEGQDYTEAFF.

The chain recombines TRBV5-4 with TRBJ1-1; the D gene is possibly TRBD1 (5 bases). Trimming stripped 4 bases from V and 5 bases from J, with 18 bases between. Germline V gene lookup returns CDR1 SGHNT and CDR2 YYREEE (reference sequence). The CDR3 runs to 15 residues. CDR3: CASSVRGGAGTEAFF. DNA of the CDR3: TGTGCCAGCAGCGTGCGGGGAGGGGCGGGTACTGAAGCTTTCTTT. Based on the CDR3 plus reference TRBV5-4 and TRBJ1-1, the full variable domain is ETGVTQSPTHLIKTRGQQVTLRCSSQSGHNTVSWYQQALGQGPQFIFQYYREEENGRGNFPPRFSGLQFPNYSSELNVNALELDDSALYLCASSVRGGAGTEAFFGQGTRLTVV.

The J gene is TRBJ2-7, the V gene TRBV7-2; 10 bases agree with TRBD2. V dropped 3 bases and J dropped 6; count of bases not matched to a gene: 8. This CDR3 contains 15 residues. The germline CDR1 and CDR2 sequences are SGHTA and FQGNSA. The CDR3 sequence: CASSFKVLAGGEQYF. CDR3 coding DNA: TGTGCCAGCAGCTTTAAGGTGTTAGCGGGAGGCGAGCAGTACTTC.

The gene calls are TRBV7-7 and TRBJ2-1, with 9 bases aligning to TRBD1. Germline CDR1 is SSHAT and CDR2 is FNYEAQ (reference sequence). Trimming at V came to 4 bases and at J to 8 bases, leaving 3 bases not matched to a gene. The length of the CDR3 is 13 residues. The chain's CDR3 is CASSSDRGDEQFF. The DNA of the CDR3 is TGTGCCAGCAGCTCGGACAGGGGCGATGAGCAGTTCTTC. The full variable domain, in which reference TRBV7-7 and TRBJ2-1 provide the parts outside the CDR3, is GAGVSQSPRYKVTKRGQDVTLRCDPISSHATLYWYQQALGQGPEFLTYFNYEAQPDKSGLPSDRFSAERPEGSISTLTIQRTEQRDSAMYRCASSSDRGDEQFFGPGTRLTVL.

The J gene is TRBJ2-5, the V gene TRBV10-3; D uncertain. The CDR3 length is 13 residues. V lost 2 bases and J 1 base, leaving 5 bases between the germline ends. Germline CDR1 is ENHRY and CDR2 is SYGVKD. The CDR3 protein is CAISEDLQETQYF. CDR3 coding DNA: TGTGCCATCAGTGAGGACCTCCAAGAGACCCAGTACTTC.

This sequence joins TRBV5-1 and TRBJ2-1, with D possibly being TRBD1 (5 bases). The CDR3 extends over 14 amino acids. Between the trimmed V and J ends, which lost 4 bases and 2 bases, there was a span of 10 bases. Germline assignment: CDR1 SGHRS and CDR2 YFSETQ. Here the CDR3 DNA reads TGCGCCAGCAGCGTCAGGGATCCCTACAATGAGCAGTTCTTC. This encodes CASSVRDPYNEQFF.

The genes are TRBV6-5 and TRBJ1-5, with 8 bases lining up with TRBD1. Germline CDR1 MNHEY, CDR2 SVGAGI. The ends lost 6 bases at V and 2 bases at J; junction bases unmatched: 3. This CDR3 contains 14 residues. The CDR3 loop reads CASSETGGNQPQHF. In DNA, the CDR3 is TGTGCCAGCAGCGAGACAGGGGGCAATCAGCCCCAGCATTTT.

The rearrangement uses TRBV7-8 and TRBJ1-2, with 9 bases lining up with TRBD1. The CDR3 sequence is 15 residues long. The germline V gene has CDR1 SGHVS and CDR2 FQNEAQ. V lost 5 bases, J lost 1 base, and 5 bases stayed unmatched. The CDR3 DNA reads TGTGCCAGCAGCCGGGGACAGGGCCTTAACTATGGCTACACCTTC. It yields the protein CASSRGQGLNYGYTF. Variable domain in full (rest from reference TRBV7-8 and TRBJ1-2): GAGVSQSPRYKVAKRGQDVALRCDPISGHVSLFWYQQALGQGPEFLTYFQNEAQLDKSGLPSDRFFAERPEGSVSTLKIQRTQQEDSAVYLCASSRGQGLNYGYTFGSGTRLTVV.

The chain is built from TRBV10-2 and TRBJ2-3, with 8 bases aligning to TRBD2. The CDR3 has 14 amino acids. The junction had 4 bases not matched to a gene; V was cut back by 5 bases and J by 3 bases. Germline loops: CDR1 WSHSY, CDR2 SAAADI. The CDR3 protein is CASSSGSETDTQYF. CDR3 nucleotides: TGCGCCAGCAGTAGCGGGAGTGAGACAGATACGCAGTATTTT.

The CDR3 loop is CASSTGFQETQYF. CDR3 DNA: TGTGCCAGCAGTACAGGGTTCCAAGAGACCCAGTACTTC. The chain links TRBV6-5 to TRBJ2-5, with D perhaps TRBD1 (6 bases). Trimming pared 5 bases from V and 1 base from J, leaving 8 bases between. The CDR3 extends over 13 amino acids. Germline V gives CDR1 MNHEY, CDR2 SVGAGI.

The chain joins TRBV6-6 to TRBJ2-3; D may correspond to TRBD1 or TRBD2 (6 bases each). The CDR3 sequence is 15 residues long. The germline V gene has CDR1 MNHNY and CDR2 SVGAGI (reference sequence). Trimming took 4 bases from V and 1 from J, leaving 12 bases between them. The CDR3 here is CASSSQGLGTDTQYF. In nucleotides, the CDR3 is TGTGCCAGCAGTTCACAGGGACTGGGCACAGATACGCAGTATTTT.

The chain has TRBV5-4 and TRBJ2-5; TRBD2 aligns across 13 bases. This CDR3 is 17 amino acids long. Losses at the gene ends were 3 bases for V and 1 base for J; bases not matched to a gene: 6. CDR1 and CDR2 from the germline V gene are SGHNT and YYREEE (reference sequence). CDR3 in DNA: TGTGCCAGCAGCTCCGGGACTAGCGGGGAGATCCAAGAGACCCAGTACTTC. Residues: CASSSGTSGEIQETQYF.

This rearrangement joins TRBV6-5 to TRBJ1-1; 9 nucleotides match TRBD1. V trimming: 2 bases; J trimming: 6 bases; junction bases outside the gene matches: 7. CDR1 is MNHEY, CDR2 SVGAGI, per germline. The length of the CDR3 is 15 residues. CDR3 coding DNA: TGTGCCAGCAGTTACAGATGGACAGGGGATGCTGAAGCTTTCTTT. Its protein is CASSYRWTGDAEAFF.

V gene TRBV2 combines with J gene TRBJ1-5; a possible D gene is TRBD1 (5 bases). Germline loops: CDR1 SNHLY, CDR2 FYNNEI. This CDR3 has 16 amino acids. Trimming removed 4 bases at V and 2 bases at J, with 15 bases between. CDR3 in amino acids: CASSVLDNFGNQPQHF. The CDR3 DNA sequence: TGTGCCAGCAGTGTTTTGGACAATTTTGGCAATCAGCCCCAGCATTTT.

The chain uses TRBV9 and TRBJ2-2, with D hard to call. The CDR3 consists of 15 residues. The germline CDR1 and CDR2 sequences are SGDLS and YYNGEE. Trimming cost V 3 bases and J 2 bases, with 11 bases left between them. The CDR3, as DNA: TGTGCCAGCAGCGCCAGTCCTATTAACACCGGGGAGCTGTTTTTT. The encoded protein is CASSASPINTGELFF. Full variable domain (outside the CDR3, taken from reference TRBV9 and TRBJ2-2): DSGVTQTPKHLITATGQRVTLRCSPRSGDLSVYWYQQSLDQGLQFLIQYYNGEERAKGNILERFSAQQFPDLHSELNLSSLELGDSALYFCASSASPINTGELFFGEGSRLTVL.

The chain carries TRBV11-1 and TRBJ1-3, with 7 bases lining up with TRBD1. The CDR3 loop spans 13 amino acids. The germline V gene encodes CDR1 SGHAT and CDR2 FQDESV (reference sequence). Trimming cost V 8 bases and J 6 bases; bases outside gene matches: 7. This CDR3 is CASATGQLNTIYF. The CDR3 DNA sequence: TGTGCCAGCGCCACGGGACAGCTAAACACCATATATTTT. Using reference TRBV11-1 and TRBJ1-3 for the parts outside the CDR3, the full variable domain is EAEVAQSPRYKITEKSQAVAFWCDPISGHATLYWYRQILGQGPELLVQFQDESVVDDSQLPKDRFSAERLKGVDSTLKIQPAELGDSAMYLCASATGQLNTIYFGEGSWLTVV.

The rearrangement joins TRBV4-2 to TRBJ2-1, with 9 bases fitting TRBD2. V shed 0 bases and J 4 bases; nucleotides not matched to a gene: 22. Germline lookup yields CDR1 LGHNA and CDR2 YNFKEQ. The CDR3 runs to 22 residues. The CDR3 DNA is TGTGCCAGCAGCCAAGATCGACCCACTACGGGCGGGGGGGCGTCGCGTTACAATGAGCAGTTCTTC. This codes for CASSQDRPTTGGGASRYNEQFF.

The chain combines TRBV28 with TRBJ1-3, with unresolved D. Trimming took off 2 bases at V and 4 bases at J, with 12 bases between the two ends. The CDR3 length is 15 residues. Per germline, CDR1 MDHEN and CDR2 SYDVKM. The CDR3 reads CASSLVGREGNTIYF. In nucleotides, the CDR3 is TGTGCCAGCAGTTTAGTAGGACGGGAAGGAAACACCATATATTTT.

This chain links TRBV29-1 with TRBJ2-7; 7 bases map to TRBD2. The V segment lost 5 bases and the J segment 5 bases; nucleotides outside the gene matches: 9. CDR3 size: 13 residues. Germline-derived CDR1 and CDR2 are SQVTM and ANQGSEA. The CDR3 DNA sequence: TGCAGCGTTCAAGTGGGCGGGAGTGACGAGCAGTACTTC. It translates to CSVQVGGSDEQYF.